This TCR beta chain was identified in a study of cytomegalovirus exposure and HLA in healthy donors. Study results and limitations: Analyses of presence and absence presupposed an approximately uniform sequencing depth across donors.

About this clone: The antigen is undetermined. Sequence at one end of the junction differs from germline and may be a read error.

The PCR contained 60 Vbeta and 13 Jbeta primers. Clones were read by immunoSEQ multiplex PCR, and TCRdb kept only the in-frame ones, dropping some. The sample has roughly 120,000 clones; around 80% are singletons. Germline lookup yields CDR1 SSHAT and CDR2 FNYEAQ (reference sequence). The CDR3 runs to 15 residues. The TCR comes from a man over 45 in good health and CMV-seronegative. The sequencing input was PBMCs. This chain joins TRBV7-7 and TRBJ2-1; D is perhaps TRBD1 (5 bases). The CDR3 spells CASSLSIRDFDEQFF. The CDR3 DNA sequence: TGTGCTAGCAGCTTAAGTATCAGGGATTTCGATGAGCAGTTCTTC.